This TCR beta chain was recovered during a study of blood T cell repertoires in COVID-19. Study details: The study drew acute and convalescent COVID-19 samples from the United States, Italy and Spain. The analysed material was cDNA or gDNA that came from T cells, B-cell-depleted T cells, or PBMCs.

The CDR3 covers 15 residues. CDR1 and CDR2 (germline): SGHTS, YDEGEE. Losses at the gene ends were 4 bases for V and 8 bases for J; bases not matched to a gene: 6. As handled by the study authors: Amplification from reference gene primers served as the basis for estimated nucleated cell counts. The repertoire was sequenced with immunoSEQ multiplex PCR; TCRdb's copy has only in-frame clones and lacks some. That table supplies the V and J calls and clone size; D and trimming were determined from the DNA. This table has about 67,000 clones, 70% to 90% appearing once. The sequence derives from a woman older than 75 with acute or convalescent COVID-19. The V call is TRBV5-8, the J call TRBJ2-1, with 13 positions matching TRBD2. Sequencing used peripheral blood. CDR3 coding DNA: TGTGCCAGCAGCCGAACTAGCGGGGGGGCTCATGAGCAGTTCTTC. Amino acids: CASSRTSGGAHEQFF.